The present T cell receptor (beta chain) was sequenced within a study of cytomegalovirus exposure and HLA in healthy donors. Study results and limitations: According to the study, 160 or so TCR beta chains were cytomegalovirus-associated. The majority of TCR sequences were rare, yet some public TCRs appeared in many donors. Reports credit the classifier with highly specific, highly sensitive diagnosis of cytomegalovirus status.

About this clone itself: No antigen is known for it.

Sequencing used immunoSEQ multiplex PCR; TCRdb keeps in-frame clones, though not all of them. The sample consists of roughly 120,000 clones, around 87% of them appearing once. The trim removed 2 bases at V and 3 bases at J, leaving 9 bases unmatched. CDR3 length: 17 residues. In germline, CDR1 is SGHRS, CDR2 YFSETQ. Sequencing was performed on PBMCs. The receptor comes from a woman in her 30s in good health and CMV-seropositive. The chain uses TRBV5-1 and TRBJ1-4, with 8 bases matching TRBD1. CDR3 protein: CASSLAFRGRSNEKLFF. CDR3 DNA: TGCGCCAGCAGCTTAGCCTTCAGGGGGCGGTCTAATGAAAAACTGTTTTTT.